This is a list of T cell receptor beta chains from one sample in a study of tumor-infiltrating lymphocytes in localized non-small cell lung cancer. The table came from immunoSEQ multiplex PCR; TCRdb's copy has only in-frame clones and leaves some out. The sample comprises some 6,600 clones, just under 75% of which are singletons, and around 12% rests with the top ten. Sequencing was performed on lung tumor tissue. The receptors shown here come from a human donor with non-small cell lung cancer. CDR3s include the opening cysteine and the closing phenylalanine or tryptophan. The D gene is left open where the match is weak. Size values are once, few and many counts, or a class for expanded clones, and some rows have none.

j_gene,d_gene,abundance,v_gene,CDR3nt,CDR3aa
TRBJ1-2,-,once,TRBV23-1,TGCGCCAGCAGTCATGATGGCTCCTATGGCTACACCTTC,CASSHDGSYGYTF
TRBJ2-1,-,-,TRBV18,TGTGCCAGCTCACTCCCGGGAACCTACAATGAGCAGTTCTTC,CASSLPGTYNEQFF
TRBJ1-1,-,few,TRBV5-1,TGCGCCAGCAGCTTGGTTCAACGGAACACTGAAGCTTTCTTT,CASSLVQRNTEAFF
TRBJ1-2,-,-,TRBV19,TGTGCCAGTAGAGCAGGGCCAGTCGGCTACACCTTC,CASRAGPVGYTF
TRBJ1-1,TRBD1,-,TRBV30,TGTGCCTGGAGTGGGGACAGGGGGCTGGAGGCTTTCTTT,CAWSGDRGLEAFF
TRBJ1-2,-,medium-sized,TRBV2,TGTGCCAGCAGTCCCGGCGGGGGACGCTATGGCTACACCTTC,CASSPGGGRYGYTF
TRBJ1-5,-,-,TRBV7-6,TGTGCCAGCAGCCTCGGGACCCAACAGCCCCAGCATTTT,CASSLGTQQPQHF
TRBJ2-1,TRBD2,-,TRBV18,TGTGCCAGCTCACCACTACCTAGCGGGAACAATGAGCAGTTCTTC,CASSPLPSGNNEQFF
TRBJ2-2,TRBD1,once,TRBV4-1,TGCGCCAGCAGCCGGCGACAGGGGGTTACCGGGGAGCTGTTTTTT,CASSRRQGVTGELFF
TRBJ1-3,-,-,TRBV9,TGTGCCAGCAGCCCTTTGGGGGATCTCTCTGGAAACACCATATATTTT,CASSPLGDLSGNTIYF
TRBJ1-3,-,once,TRBV9,TGTGCCAGCAGCCCGACCGGGGCAGGGGTGAACACCATATATTTT,CASSPTGAGVNTIYF
TRBJ1-1,-,-,TRBV15,TGTGCCACCAGCAGAGGATCGTCCGGGAACACTGAAGCTTTCTTT,CATSRGSSGNTEAFF
TRBJ1-1,-,-,TRBV7-8,TGTGCCAGCAGTGTGGCCGGGACAATGAACACTGAAGCTTTCTTT,CASSVAGTMNTEAFF
TRBJ2-1,-,-,TRBV30,TGTGCCTGCCGAGGCGGGGTCTCCTACAATGAGCAGTTCTTC,CACRGGVSYNEQFF
TRBJ2-7,-,few,TRBV14,TGTGCCAGCAGCCGACAAGTAGGCGAGCAGTACTTC,CASSRQVGEQYF
TRBJ1-2,-,-,TRBV30,TGTGCCTGGAGAAATACAGGGTTGAACTATGGCTACACCTTC,CAWRNTGLNYGYTF
TRBJ1-2,-,once,TRBV5-6,TGTGCCAGCAGGCGGGAGGTTTCGGATGGCTACACCTTC,CASRREVSDGYTF
TRBJ1-2,-,-,TRBV19,TGTGCCAGTAGTAAAGGTGGGGGAAGCCCCAACTATGGCTACACCTTC,CASSKGGGSPNYGYTF
TRBJ1-2,TRBD1,-,TRBV4-2,TGTGCCAGCAGCCCGGGACAGGGGGCTGATGGCTACACCTTC,CASSPGQGADGYTF
TRBJ1-4,TRBD1,-,TRBV6-1,TGTGCCAGCAGTGAAATACAGGGGAGCGCAACTAATGAAAAACTGTTTTTT,CASSEIQGSATNEKLFF
TRBJ1-1,TRBD1,-,TRBV7-9,TGTGCCAGCACCACCGGGACAGGACTTTATGAAGCTTTCTTT,CASTTGTGLYEAFF
TRBJ1-1,-,large,TRBV7-9,TGTGCCAGCAGCTTAGGTGACCGGGGTGCTGAAGCTTTCTTT,CASSLGDRGAEAFF
TRBJ1-4,-,-,TRBV18,TGTGCCAGCTCACCACAAGCCGGTGAAAAACTGTTTTTT,CASSPQAGEKLFF
TRBJ2-3,-,-,TRBV2,TGTGCCAGCAGTTCAAATGGATTCACAGATACGCAGTATTTT,CASSSNGFTDTQYF